The sequence of this T cell receptor beta chain was determined in a study of cytomegalovirus exposure and HLA in healthy donors. About the study: Most genotyped donors, roughly 80% of about 400, had Caucasian-associated genetic ancestry.

PCR amplification relied on 60 Vbeta primers (plus 13 Jbeta primers). Assay used: immunoSEQ multiplex PCR; TCRdb lists only in-frame clones, some missing. The sample lists tens of thousands of clones; 70% were seen once. Germline V CDR1 and CDR2: SGHTA, FQGNSA. The CDR3 spans 15 residues. Trimming took 5 bases from V and 5 from J, leaving 17 bases between them. Findings of the study overall: By HLA locus, TCR association rates varied in a later analysis, with DRB1 showing the most and HLA-C the fewest. Later analysis revealed greater clonal expansion in HLA-associated TCR beta chains than in equally common others.

Worth noting for this clone: Its specificity is unknown.

The sequenced material came from PBMCs. The sequence was obtained from a woman in her sixties in good health and CMV-seropositive. The gene calls are TRBV7-2 and TRBJ2-3; D may be TRBD2 (7 bases). In DNA form, the CDR3 reads TGTGCCAGCAGCCGAGGGGGGGGGATTGTAGATACGCAGTATTTT. It encodes CASSRGGGIVDTQYF.